A selection of T cell receptor beta chains follows, all from one sample in a study of T cells in Graves' hyperthyroidism and ophthalmopathy. TCRdb re-called the multiplex PCR reads with MiXCR, one entry per CDR3 protein. The repertoire holds about 700,000 distinct CDR3 sequences, with 45% as singletons. The material sequenced was peripheral blood or thyroid tissue (not recorded which). These receptors all stem from an adult man with Graves' disease, either hyperthyroidism or ophthalmopathy (not recorded which). Both conserved end residues are part of each CDR3. A D gene is named only where the DNA matches it firmly. Size is stated for part of the rows, as once, few or many counts, or as a class when the clone is expanded.

J gene,D gene,clone size,V gene,CDR3 protein
TRBJ2-5,NA,few,TRBV7-9,CASSPTGAGLETQYF
TRBJ1-6,TRBD1,NA,TRBV29-1,CSVRDRRSPLHF
TRBJ1-5,NA,many,TRBV19,CASSIGRDPQHF
TRBJ2-7,NA,NA,TRBV7-9,CASSYRGTRTYEQYF
TRBJ1-5,TRBD1,NA,TRBV7-8,CASRTGGIQPQHF
TRBJ1-2,TRBD1,few,TRBV5-1,CASSLEGQGRVGYTF
TRBJ1-1,NA,NA,TRBV6-1,CASSQGGQRMNTEAFF
TRBJ2-5,TRBD2,NA,TRBV2,CASSPEAGGETQYF
TRBJ1-5,NA,NA,TRBV19,CASRPLRAAGQPQHF
TRBJ1-6,NA,NA,TRBV19,CASSGRGSPLHF
TRBJ1-1,NA,NA,TRBV2,CASRLGVDTEAFF
TRBJ1-6,NA,many,TRBV2,CASSEGGAGNSPLHF
TRBJ1-6,NA,NA,TRBV19,CASSMGGTRDQPLHF